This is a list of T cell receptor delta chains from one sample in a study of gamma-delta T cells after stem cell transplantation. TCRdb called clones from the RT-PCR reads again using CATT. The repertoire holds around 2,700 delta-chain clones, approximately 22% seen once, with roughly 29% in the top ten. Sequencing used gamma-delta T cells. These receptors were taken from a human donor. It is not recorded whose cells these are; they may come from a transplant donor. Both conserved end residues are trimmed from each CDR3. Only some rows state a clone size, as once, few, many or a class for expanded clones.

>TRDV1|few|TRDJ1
ALGNRTIPRTGDIWGWTDKLI
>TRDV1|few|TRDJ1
ALGDLTGVYHTDKLI
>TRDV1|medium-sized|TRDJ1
ALGATTGDSPWTDKLI
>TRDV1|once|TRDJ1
ALGGLSDLRTLWGVHTDKLI
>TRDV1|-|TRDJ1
ALGEPHSVSLIQYTDKLI
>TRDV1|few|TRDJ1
ALGVPFGTGDLYTDKLI
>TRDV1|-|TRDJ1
ALGSTGGEAFHTDKLI
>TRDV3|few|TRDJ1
AFPGLRGSNTDKLI
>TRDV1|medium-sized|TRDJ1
ALGEDWGRKLI
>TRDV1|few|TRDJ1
ALGEGFPLWGIDKLI
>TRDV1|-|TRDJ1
ALGEYVPLTPGDGPDKLI
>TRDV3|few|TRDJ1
AFGPMYWAAGKLI
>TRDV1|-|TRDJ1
ALGELTYLVWGPGEYTDKLI
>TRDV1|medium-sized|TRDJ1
ALGEIPSYGAGGQFGGTDKLI
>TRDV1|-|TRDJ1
ALGDHHELAAGGPKLI
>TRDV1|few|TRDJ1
ALGEPKALSGGDPDKLI
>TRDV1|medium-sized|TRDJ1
ALGEQNVRGGGPYTDKLI
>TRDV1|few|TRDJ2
ALGDSNRPSSYTGLGDTAAQLF
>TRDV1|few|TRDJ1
ALLNDWGMGYTDKLI
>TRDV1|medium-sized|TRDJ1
ALSRAFPLKLI
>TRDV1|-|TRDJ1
ALGERPSTWLGGKLI
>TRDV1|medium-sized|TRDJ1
ALGVHWGNTDKLI
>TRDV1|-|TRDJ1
ALGEPPVKLI
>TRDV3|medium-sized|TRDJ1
AFRGGIPADKLI
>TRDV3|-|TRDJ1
AFNPISHLSRTDKLI
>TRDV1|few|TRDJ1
ALGEGGLPTKLI
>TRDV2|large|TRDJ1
ACDTPWGIQSYTDKLI
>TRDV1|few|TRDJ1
ALGPSYGRGHKLI
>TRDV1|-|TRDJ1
ALGELDNTVSGDTDKLI
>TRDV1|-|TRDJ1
ALGELSSSPEIWLGTETGKLI
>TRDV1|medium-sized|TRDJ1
ALGELDDLYGGYEDTDKLI
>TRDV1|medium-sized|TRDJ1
ALGESLNLGGILYTDKLI
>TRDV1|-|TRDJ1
ALEERGLSTGGSKLI
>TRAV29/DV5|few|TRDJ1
AASARSYVRLGDTDKLI
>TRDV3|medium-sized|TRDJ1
AFRSSYRGIRTRLKLI
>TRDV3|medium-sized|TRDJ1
ALHVSGDPYTDKLI
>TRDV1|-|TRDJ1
ALGELSYVPGGHTDKLI
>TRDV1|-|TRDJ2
ALGSQPPSYALGLGDLLLTAQLF
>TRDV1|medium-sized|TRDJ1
ALGPHGTRWGRYDKLI
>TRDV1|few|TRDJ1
ALGGMPSSKYTDKLI
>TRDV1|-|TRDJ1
ALGETTSYLLSGGSYTDKLI
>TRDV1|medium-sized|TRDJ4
ALGGPPGPLI
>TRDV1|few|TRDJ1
ALGWPSYDSRNNWGTTIYTDKLI
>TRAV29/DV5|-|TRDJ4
AASLPGPVPGGPSTRPLI
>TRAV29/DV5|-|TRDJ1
AASAFPPEGPKLI
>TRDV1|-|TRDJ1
ALGVPRLLGGFYKLI
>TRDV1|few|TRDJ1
ALGNPGRGTVRLI
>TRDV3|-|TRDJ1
ALKIPWGIPGGKLI
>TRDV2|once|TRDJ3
ACDTAGGLWDTRQMF
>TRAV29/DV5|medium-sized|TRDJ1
AARRSYEAGGLNTDKLI
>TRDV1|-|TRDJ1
ALGEPKGGIRTDKLI
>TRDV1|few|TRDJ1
ALGEPLGSKSHWIGDKLI
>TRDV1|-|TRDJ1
ALGERVTGLLPTGGYTDKLI
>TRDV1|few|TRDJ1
ALGSPFPVLGTTRFTDKLI
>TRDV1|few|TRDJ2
ALGEMQRPSSGGYAKETEGLTAQLF
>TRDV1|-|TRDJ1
ALGELGMFPSRYWGIRGTDKLI